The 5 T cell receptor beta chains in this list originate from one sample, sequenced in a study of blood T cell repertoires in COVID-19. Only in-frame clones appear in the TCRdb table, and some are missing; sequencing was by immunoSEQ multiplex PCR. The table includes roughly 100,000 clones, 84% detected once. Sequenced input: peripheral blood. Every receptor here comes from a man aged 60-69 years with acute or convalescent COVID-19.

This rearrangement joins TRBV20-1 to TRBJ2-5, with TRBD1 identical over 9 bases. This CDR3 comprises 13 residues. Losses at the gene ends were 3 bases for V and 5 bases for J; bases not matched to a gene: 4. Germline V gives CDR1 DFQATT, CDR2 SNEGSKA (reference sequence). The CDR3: CSASRDRVETQYF. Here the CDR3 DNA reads TGCAGTGCTAGTCGGGACAGGGTTGAGACCCAGTACTTC.

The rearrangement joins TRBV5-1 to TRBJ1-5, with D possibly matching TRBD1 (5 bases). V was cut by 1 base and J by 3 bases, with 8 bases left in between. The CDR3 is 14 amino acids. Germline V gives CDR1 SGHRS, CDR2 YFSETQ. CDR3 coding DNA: TGCGCCAGCAGCTTGCTAGGGGACAATCAGCCCCAGCATTTT. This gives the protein CASSLLGDNQPQHF.

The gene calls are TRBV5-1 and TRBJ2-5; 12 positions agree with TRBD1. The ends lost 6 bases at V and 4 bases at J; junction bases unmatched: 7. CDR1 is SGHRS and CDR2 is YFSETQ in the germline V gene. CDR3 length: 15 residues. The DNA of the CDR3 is TGCGCCAGCATCTGGGGACAGGGGGCCGGAGAGACCCAGTACTTC. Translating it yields CASIWGQGAGETQYF.

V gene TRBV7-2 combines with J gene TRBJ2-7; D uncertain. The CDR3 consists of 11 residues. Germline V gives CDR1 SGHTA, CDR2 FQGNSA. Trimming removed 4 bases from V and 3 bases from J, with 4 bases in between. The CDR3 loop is CASSYYYEQYF. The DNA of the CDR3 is TGTGCCAGCAGCTATTACTACGAGCAGTACTTC. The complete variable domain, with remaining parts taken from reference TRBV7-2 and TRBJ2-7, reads GAGVSQSPSNKVTEKGKDVELRCDPISGHTALYWYRQSLGQGLEFLIYFQGNSAPDKSGLPSDRFSAERTGGSVSTLTIQRTQQEDSAVYLCASSYYYEQYFGPGTRLTVT.

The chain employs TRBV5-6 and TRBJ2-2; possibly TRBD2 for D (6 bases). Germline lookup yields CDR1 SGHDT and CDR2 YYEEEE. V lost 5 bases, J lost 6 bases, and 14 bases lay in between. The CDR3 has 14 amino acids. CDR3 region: CASRMEGFAGELFF. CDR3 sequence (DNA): TGTGCCAGCAGGATGGAGGGGTTCGCCGGGGAGCTGTTTTTT.